A selection of T cell receptor beta chains follows, all from one sample in a study of response to subunit inactivated influenza vaccine. TCRdb recomputed calls from the RT-PCR reads with MiXCR, one row per CDR3 protein. This sample carries 450,000 to 600,000 distinct CDR3 sequences, approximately 7.3% of them seen once, and the ten largest clones take 10% to 15%. Specimen: PBMCs from blood, collected less than 30 months after vaccination. The receptors derive from a man aged 50 to 69 who received an inactivated influenza vaccine. Both conserved end residues are part of each CDR3. A D gene is named only where the DNA matches it firmly. Size is omitted from some rows. Given values are once, few, many or a class for expanded clones.

>TRBJ2-5|TRBV7-6|many|-
CASSLLGTGGETQYF
TGTGCCAGCAGCTTATTGGGAACCGGAGGGGAGACCCAGTACTTC
>TRBJ2-1|TRBV12-3/TRBV12-4|-|-
CASTRDYNEQFF
TGTGCCAGCACACGCGACTACAATGAGCAGTTCTTC
>TRBJ1-6|TRBV9|-|-
CASSVEVFNSPLHF
TGTGCCAGCAGCGTAGAGGTTTTCAATTCACCCCTCCACTTT
>TRBJ2-1|TRBV11-2|-|TRBD1
CASSEGTGGFGNEQFF
TGTGCCAGCAGCGAGGGGACAGGGGGCTTCGGCAATGAGCAGTTCTTC
>TRBJ2-3|TRBV6-2/TRBV6-3|-|-
CASIMGGATDTQYF
TGTGCCAGCATCATGGGGGGAGCAACAGATACGCAGTATTTT
>TRBJ2-1|TRBV5-1|many|-
CASSLGGGFNEQFF
TGCGCCAGCAGCTTGGGAGGGGGTTTCAATGAGCAGTTCTTC
>TRBJ2-5|TRBV24-1|-|TRBD2
CATSDPSPGLAGVEETQYF
TGTGCCACCAGTGATCCCTCACCGGGACTAGCGGGGGTGGAAGAGACCCAGTACTTC
>TRBJ2-1|TRBV3-2|many|-
CASSQEGTGSLQFF
TGTGCCAGCAGCCAAGAGGGTACAGGGTCATTGCAGTTCTTC
>TRBJ2-3|TRBV7-2|many|-
CASSLRTSPGSQYF
TGTGCCAGCAGCTTACGGACATCGCCCGGATCGCAGTATTTT
>TRBJ2-1|TRBV10-3|-|-
CAISGGAGDHNEQFF
TGTGCCATCAGTGGGGGGGCAGGGGATCACAATGAGCAGTTCTTC
>TRBJ2-5|TRBV5-1|-|TRBD2
CASSPTLAAQETQYF
TGCGCCAGCAGCCCTACACTAGCGGCGCAAGAGACCCAGTACTTC
>TRBJ2-1|TRBV2|-|-
CASSWYSLNEQFF
TGTGCCAGCAGTTGGTACAGTCTCAATGAGCAGTTCTTC
>TRBJ1-1|TRBV5-1|-|-
CASKPGEVNTEAFF
TGCGCCAGCAAACCAGGCGAGGTGAACACTGAAGCTTTCTTT
>TRBJ2-4|TRBV30|-|-
CAWSVGGENIQYF
TGTGCCTGGAGTGTGGGGGGAGAGAACATTCAGTACTTC
>TRBJ2-3|TRBV20-1|many|-
CSARKAGMNTDTQYF
TGCAGTGCTAGGAAGGCAGGAATGAACACAGATACGCAGTATTTT
>TRBJ2-7|TRBV5-5|few|-
CASSFPTGVLEEQYF
TGTGCCAGCAGCTTTCCGACTGGAGTCCTAGAGGAGCAGTACTTC
>TRBJ2-7|TRBV4-3|many|TRBD2
CASSQDISGGGYEQYF
TGCGCCAGCAGCCAAGATATTAGCGGGGGGGGTTACGAGCAGTACTTC
>TRBJ2-5|TRBV2|once|-
CASSERNQGSETQYF
TGTGCCAGCAGTGAAAGGAACCAAGGGTCAGAGACCCAGTACTTC
>TRBJ1-1|TRBV30|many|-
CAWSVLVNTEAFF
TGTGCCTGGAGTGTTTTGGTGAACACTGAAGCTTTCTTT
>TRBJ1-4|TRBV12-3/TRBV12-4|-|-
CASTMAVPGGLFF
TGTGCCAGCACCATGGCTGTCCCTGGGGGACTGTTTTTT
>TRBJ1-1|TRBV25-1|many|-
CASSAGTEAFF
TGTGCCAGCAGTGCAGGGACTGAAGCTTTCTTT
>TRBJ2-2|TRBV6-2/TRBV6-3|few|-
CASSPLQDSAGELFF
TGTGCCAGCAGTCCGTTACAGGATTCGGCCGGGGAGCTGTTTTTT
>TRBJ2-7|TRBV5-6|few|TRBD2
CASRPFLASGYEQYF
TGTGCCAGCAGGCCTTTTCTGGCTAGCGGGTACGAGCAGTACTTC
>TRBJ1-5|TRBV10-1|-|-
CASSERDQPQHF
TGCGCCAGCAGTGAAAGGGATCAGCCCCAGCATTTT
>TRBJ1-1|TRBV6-1|many|TRBD1
CASSPGTGYGPEAFF
TGTGCCAGCAGTCCCGGGACAGGGTATGGACCTGAAGCTTTCTTT
>TRBJ2-1|TRBV10-3|few|TRBD1
CAISEIGQGENEQFF
TGTGCCATCAGTGAGATAGGACAGGGGGAGAATGAGCAGTTCTTC
>TRBJ2-7|TRBV13|many|-
CASSLRGLGSYEQYF
TGTGCCAGCAGCTTAAGGGGGTTGGGATCCTACGAGCAGTACTTC
>TRBJ2-7|TRBV5-6|-|-
CASSPLSFGGGGEQYF
TGTGCCAGCAGTCCCCTTTCGTTTGGCGGGGGCGGCGAGCAGTACTTC
>TRBJ1-3|TRBV18|many|-
CASSLLGLGGNTIYF
TGTGCCAGCTCTCTCCTAGGGCTCGGAGGAAACACCATATATTTT
>TRBJ2-5|TRBV20-1|-|TRBD2
CSARDGSGNQETQYF
TGCAGTGCTAGAGACGGTAGCGGGAATCAAGAGACCCAGTACTTC
>TRBJ2-3|TRBV20-1|few|-
CSARLPRAPSTDTQYF
TGCAGTGCTAGATTACCGCGGGCACCGAGTACAGATACGCAGTATTTT
>TRBJ1-5|TRBV20-1|many|TRBD1
CSARQGAYQPQHF
TGCAGTGCTAGACAGGGGGCCTATCAGCCCCAGCATTTT
>TRBJ2-1|TRBV9|-|TRBD1
CASSVENRGFQFF
TGTGCCAGCAGCGTAGAAAACAGGGGGTTTCAGTTCTTC
>TRBJ2-1|TRBV20-1|-|-
CSARRQATYNEQFF
TGCAGTGCTAGGAGACAGGCCACCTACAATGAGCAGTTCTTC
>TRBJ2-7|TRBV28|few|-
CASSRPPDGYEQYF
TGTGCCAGCAGCCGGCCCCCCGACGGGTACGAGCAGTACTTC
>TRBJ1-5|TRBV20-1|many|-
CSAPLPDRTNQPQHF
TGCAGTGCTCCCCTACCCGACAGAACCAATCAGCCCCAGCATTTT
>TRBJ2-7|TRBV7-9|-|TRBD2
CASSRPPGLVFSYKQYF
TGTGCCAGCAGCCGACCTCCGGGACTAGTATTTTCGTACAAGCAGTACTTC
>TRBJ1-6|TRBV2|few|-
CASSLGTSSYNSPLHF
TGTGCCAGCAGTCTGGGGACCAGCTCCTATAATTCACCCCTCCACTTT
>TRBJ1-2|TRBV7-2|few|-
CASSLEAGDYGYTF
TGTGCCAGCAGCTTAGAAGCAGGGGACTATGGCTACACCTTC
>TRBJ2-2|TRBV19|-|-
CASIPAGFTGELFF
TGTGCCAGTATCCCGGCAGGATTCACCGGGGAGCTGTTTTTT
>TRBJ2-5|TRBV20-1|many|-
CSARWDQETQYF
TGCAGTGCTAGATGGGACCAAGAGACCCAGTACTTC
>TRBJ1-5|TRBV6-5|-|TRBD1
CASSYKDRGLQPQHF
TGTGCCAGCAGTTACAAGGACAGGGGGCTTCAGCCCCAGCATTTT
>TRBJ2-6|TRBV6-1|few|-
CASITAAGANVLTF
TGTGCCAGCATCACCGCCGCCGGGGCCAACGTCCTGACTTTC
>TRBJ2-7|TRBV5-5|-|-
CASSPGRNTYEQYF
TGTGCCAGCAGCCCCGGACGGAACACCTACGAGCAGTACTTC
>TRBJ1-1|TRBV18|many|-
CASSPRTENTEAFF
TGTGCCAGCTCACCCAGGACGGAGAACACTGAAGCTTTCTTT
>TRBJ2-3|TRBV3-1|-|-
CACSSSLSRDTKSTDTQYF
TGTGCCTGCAGTTCCTCCCTGTCCCGGGACACCAAGAGCACAGATACGCAGTATTTT
>TRBJ1-4|TRBV12-3/TRBV12-4|few|-
CASSLNGVFEKLFF
TGTGCCAGCAGTTTAAATGGGGTCTTTGAAAAACTGTTTTTT
>TRBJ2-1|TRBV7-9|-|-
CASSRRSEQFF
TGTGCCAGCAGCCGCAGAAGTGAGCAGTTCTTC
>TRBJ1-4|TRBV7-2|few|TRBD1
CASSPRTGNEKLFF
TGTGCCAGCAGCCCCCGGACAGGGAATGAAAAACTGTTTTTT
>TRBJ1-4|TRBV5-1|-|-
CASSFGRTNEKLFF
TGCGCCAGCAGCTTCGGACGGACTAATGAAAAACTGTTTTTT
>TRBJ2-7|TRBV9|many|-
CASSVGTLTSYEQYF
TGTGCCAGCAGCGTAGGTACGCTAACCTCCTACGAGCAGTACTTC
>TRBJ1-1|TRBV20-1|many|-
CSARDHGKGTEAFF
TGCAGTGCTAGAGATCATGGAAAGGGCACTGAAGCTTTCTTT
>TRBJ2-1|TRBV12-3/TRBV12-4|many|TRBD2
CASSLSLAGGNEQFF
TGTGCCAGCAGTTTGTCCCTAGCGGGAGGGAATGAGCAGTTCTTC
>TRBJ1-1|TRBV5-5|-|-
CASSFGGRTNTEAFF
TGTGCCAGCAGCTTTGGGGGACGGACGAACACTGAAGCTTTCTTT